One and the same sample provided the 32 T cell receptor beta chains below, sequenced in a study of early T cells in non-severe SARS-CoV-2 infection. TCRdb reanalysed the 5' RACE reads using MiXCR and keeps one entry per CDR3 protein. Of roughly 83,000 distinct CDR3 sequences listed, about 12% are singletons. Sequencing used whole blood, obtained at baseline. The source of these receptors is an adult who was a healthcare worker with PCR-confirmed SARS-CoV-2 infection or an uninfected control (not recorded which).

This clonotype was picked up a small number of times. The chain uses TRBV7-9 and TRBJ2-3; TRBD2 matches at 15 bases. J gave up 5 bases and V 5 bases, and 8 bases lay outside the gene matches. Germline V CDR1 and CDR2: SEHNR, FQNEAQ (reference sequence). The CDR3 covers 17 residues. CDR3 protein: CASSTGLAGGPGDTQYF. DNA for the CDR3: TGTGCCAGCAGCACCGGACTAGCGGGAGGGCCCGGAGATACGCAGTATTTT.

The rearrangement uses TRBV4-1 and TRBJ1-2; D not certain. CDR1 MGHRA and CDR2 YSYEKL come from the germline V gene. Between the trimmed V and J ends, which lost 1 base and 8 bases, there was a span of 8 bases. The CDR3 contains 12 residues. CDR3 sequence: CASSQALRGYTF. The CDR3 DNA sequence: TGCGCCAGCAGCCAAGCCCTAAGGGGCTACACCTTC.

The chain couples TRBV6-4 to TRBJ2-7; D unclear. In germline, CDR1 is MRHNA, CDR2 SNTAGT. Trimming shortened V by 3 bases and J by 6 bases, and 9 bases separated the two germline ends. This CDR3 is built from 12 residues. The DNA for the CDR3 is TGTGCCAGCAGTGATTATAGAGGCGAGCAGTACTTC. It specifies CASSDYRGEQYF.

The chain's CDR3 is CASSPTGGTPLHF. The CDR3 region has the DNA TGTGCCAGCAGCCCAACAGGGGGAACACCCCTCCACTTT. This chain links TRBV7-6 with TRBJ1-6, with 8 positions matching TRBD1. There are 13 residues in the CDR3. CDR1 is SGHVS and CDR2 is FNYEAQ in the germline V gene. V dropped 5 bases and J dropped 11; count of bases not matched to a gene: 5.

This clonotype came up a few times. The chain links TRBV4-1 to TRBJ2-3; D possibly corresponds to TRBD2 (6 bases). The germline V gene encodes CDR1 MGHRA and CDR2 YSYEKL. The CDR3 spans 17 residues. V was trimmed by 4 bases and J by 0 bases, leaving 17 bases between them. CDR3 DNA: TGCGCCAGCAGCCTGGAGATCAGCGGGTCTAGCACAGATACGCAGTATTTT. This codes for CASSLEISGSSTDTQYF.

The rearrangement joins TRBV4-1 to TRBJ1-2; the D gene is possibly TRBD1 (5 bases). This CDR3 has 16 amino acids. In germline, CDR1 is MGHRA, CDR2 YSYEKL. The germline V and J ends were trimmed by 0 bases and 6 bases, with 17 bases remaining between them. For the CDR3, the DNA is TGCGCCAGCAGCCAAGATCAGCAGGGTTGGGCGAATGGCTACACCTTC. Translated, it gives CASSQDQQGWANGYTF.

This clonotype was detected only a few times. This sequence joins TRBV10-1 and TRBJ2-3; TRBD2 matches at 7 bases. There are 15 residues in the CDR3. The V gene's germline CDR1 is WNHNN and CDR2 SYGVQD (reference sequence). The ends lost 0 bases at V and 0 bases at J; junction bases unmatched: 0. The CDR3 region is CASSESSGSTDTQYF. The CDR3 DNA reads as TGCGCCAGCAGTGAGTCTAGCGGGAGCACAGATACGCAGTATTTT.

Here the CDR3 reads CASRKAYEQYF. The CDR3 DNA is TGTGCCAGCAGGAAAGCCTACGAGCAGTACTTC. The rearrangement links TRBV28 to TRBJ2-7; D unresolved. CDR3 length: 11 residues. Per germline, CDR1 MDHEN and CDR2 SYDVKM. Trimming took 6 bases from V and 2 from J, leaving 5 bases between them.

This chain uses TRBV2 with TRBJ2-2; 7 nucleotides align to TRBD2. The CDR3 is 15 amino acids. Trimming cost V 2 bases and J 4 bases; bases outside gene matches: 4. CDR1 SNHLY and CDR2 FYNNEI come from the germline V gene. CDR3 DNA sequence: TGTGCCAGCAGTGAAAGGGGCGGGGGCACCGGGGAGCTGTTTTTT. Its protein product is CASSERGGGTGELFF.

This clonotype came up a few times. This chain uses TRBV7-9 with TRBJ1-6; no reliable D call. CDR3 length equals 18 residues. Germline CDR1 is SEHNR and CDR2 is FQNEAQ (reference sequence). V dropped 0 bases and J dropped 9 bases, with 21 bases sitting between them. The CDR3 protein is CASSLAPPGDPRSSPLHF. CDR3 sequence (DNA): TGTGCCAGCAGCTTAGCGCCGCCCGGCGACCCGAGAAGTTCACCCCTCCACTTT.

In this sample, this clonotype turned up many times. The CDR3 region has the DNA TGTGCCAGCAGCTTAGCGACGCCCAGGAACACTGAAGCTTTCTTT. Its translation is CASSLATPRNTEAFF. The chain recombines TRBV11-3 with TRBJ1-1; no definite D call. The CDR3 spans 15 residues. CDR1 and CDR2 from the germline V gene are SGHNT and YENEEA. V lost 1 base and J lost 1, with 10 bases in between.

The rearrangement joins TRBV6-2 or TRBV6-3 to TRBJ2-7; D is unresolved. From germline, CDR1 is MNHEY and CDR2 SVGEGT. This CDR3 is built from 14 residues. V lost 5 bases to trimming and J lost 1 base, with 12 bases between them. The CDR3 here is CASSPLWQSYEQYF. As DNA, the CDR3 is TGTGCCAGCAGTCCCCTGTGGCAGTCCTACGAGCAGTACTTC.

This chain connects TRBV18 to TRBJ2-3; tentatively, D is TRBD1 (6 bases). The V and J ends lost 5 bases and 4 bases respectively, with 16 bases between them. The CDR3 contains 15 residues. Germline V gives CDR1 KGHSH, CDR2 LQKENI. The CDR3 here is CASSKQGPGADTQYF. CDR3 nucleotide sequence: TGTGCCAGCTCAAAACAGGGACCCGGGGCAGATACGCAGTATTTT.

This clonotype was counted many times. CDR3 bases: TGTGCCACCAGCGCGAGACTAGCGTTGAATGAGCAGTTCTTC. Translation gives CATSARLALNEQFF. The genes are TRBV15 and TRBJ2-1; 8 positions match TRBD2. J was trimmed by 7 bases and V by 5 bases; bases with no gene match: 7. Germline loops: CDR1 LNHNV, CDR2 YYDKDF (reference sequence). The CDR3 extends over 14 amino acids.

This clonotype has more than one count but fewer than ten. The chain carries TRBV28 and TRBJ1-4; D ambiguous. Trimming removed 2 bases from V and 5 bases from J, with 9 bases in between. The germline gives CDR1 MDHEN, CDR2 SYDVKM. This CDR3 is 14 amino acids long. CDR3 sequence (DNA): TGTGCCAGCAGTTTACCAAGCGGGAATGAAAAACTGTTTTTT. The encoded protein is CASSLPSGNEKLFF.

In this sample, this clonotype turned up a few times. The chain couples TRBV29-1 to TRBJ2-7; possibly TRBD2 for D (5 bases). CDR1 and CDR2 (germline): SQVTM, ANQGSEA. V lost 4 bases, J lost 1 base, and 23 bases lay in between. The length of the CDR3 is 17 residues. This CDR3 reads CSVAGELSGSKSYEQYF. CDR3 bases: TGCAGCGTTGCCGGGGAACTCTCCGGGTCCAAGTCCTACGAGCAGTACTTC.

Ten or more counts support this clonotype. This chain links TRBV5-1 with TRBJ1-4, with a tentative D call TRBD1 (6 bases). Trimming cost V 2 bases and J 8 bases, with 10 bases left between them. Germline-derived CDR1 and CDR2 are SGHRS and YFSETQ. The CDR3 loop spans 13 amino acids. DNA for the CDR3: TGCGCCAGCAGCTTTAACAGGGTGGAAAAACTGTTTTTT. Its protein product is CASSFNRVEKLFF.

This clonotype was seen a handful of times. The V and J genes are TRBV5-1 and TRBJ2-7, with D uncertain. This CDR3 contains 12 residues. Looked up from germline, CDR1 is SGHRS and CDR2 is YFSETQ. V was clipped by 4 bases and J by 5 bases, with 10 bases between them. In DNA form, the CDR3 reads TGCGCCAGCAGCCCGGGTATCAACGAGCAGTACTTC. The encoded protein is CASSPGINEQYF. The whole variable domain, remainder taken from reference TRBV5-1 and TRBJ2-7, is KAGVTQTPRYLIKTRGQQVTLSCSPISGHRSVSWYQQTPGQGLQFLFEYFSETQRNKGNFPGRFSGRQFSNSRSEMNVSTLELGDSALYLCASSPGINEQYFGPGTRLTVT.

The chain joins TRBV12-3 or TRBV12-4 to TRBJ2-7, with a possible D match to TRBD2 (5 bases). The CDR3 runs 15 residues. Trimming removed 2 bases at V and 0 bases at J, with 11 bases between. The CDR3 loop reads CASSLQRGSSYEQYF. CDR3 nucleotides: TGTGCCAGCAGTTTACAACGAGGGAGCTCCTACGAGCAGTACTTC.

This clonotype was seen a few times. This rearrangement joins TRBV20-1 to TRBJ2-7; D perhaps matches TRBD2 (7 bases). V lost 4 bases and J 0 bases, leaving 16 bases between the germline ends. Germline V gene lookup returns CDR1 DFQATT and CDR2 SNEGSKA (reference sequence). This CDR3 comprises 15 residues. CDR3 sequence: CSATMGASGSYEQYF. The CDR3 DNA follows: TGCAGTGCTACTATGGGGGCTAGCGGCTCCTACGAGCAGTACTTC.

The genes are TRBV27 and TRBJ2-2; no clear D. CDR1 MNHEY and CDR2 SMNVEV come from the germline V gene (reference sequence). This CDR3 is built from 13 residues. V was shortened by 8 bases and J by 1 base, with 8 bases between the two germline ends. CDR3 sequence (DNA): TGTGCCAGCTCTTCGGTGAACACCGGGGAGCTGTTTTTT. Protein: CASSSVNTGELFF.

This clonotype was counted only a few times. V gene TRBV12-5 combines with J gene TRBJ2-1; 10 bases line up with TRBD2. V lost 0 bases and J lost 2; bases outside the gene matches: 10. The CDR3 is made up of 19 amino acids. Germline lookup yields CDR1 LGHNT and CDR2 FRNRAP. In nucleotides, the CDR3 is TGTGCTAGTGGTTTGGTATTGGCTAGCGGGAGAGAAGCCTACAATGAGCAGTTCTTC. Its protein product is CASGLVLASGREAYNEQFF.

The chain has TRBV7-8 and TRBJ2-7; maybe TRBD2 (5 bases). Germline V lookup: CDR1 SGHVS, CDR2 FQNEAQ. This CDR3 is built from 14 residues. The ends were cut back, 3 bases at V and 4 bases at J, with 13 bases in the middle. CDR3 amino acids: CASSFGPEEYEQYF. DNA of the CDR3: TGTGCCAGCAGCTTCGGGCCGGAGGAATACGAGCAGTACTTC.

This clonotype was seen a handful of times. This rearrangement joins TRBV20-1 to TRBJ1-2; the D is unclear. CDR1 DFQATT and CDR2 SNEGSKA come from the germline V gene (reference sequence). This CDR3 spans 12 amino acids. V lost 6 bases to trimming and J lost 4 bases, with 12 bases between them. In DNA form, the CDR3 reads TGCAGTGCATTGACACGGAGCTATGGCTACACCTTC. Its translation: CSALTRSYGYTF.

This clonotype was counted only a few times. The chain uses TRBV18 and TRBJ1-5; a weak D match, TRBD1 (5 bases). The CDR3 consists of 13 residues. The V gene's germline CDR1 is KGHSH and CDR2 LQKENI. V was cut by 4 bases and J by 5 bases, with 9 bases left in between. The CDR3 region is CASSRGEYQPQHF. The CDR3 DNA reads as TGTGCCAGCTCACGAGGGGAATATCAGCCCCAGCATTTT. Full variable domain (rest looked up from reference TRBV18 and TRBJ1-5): NAGVMQNPRHLVRRRGQEARLRCSPMKGHSHVYWYRQLPEEGLKFMVYLQKENIIDESGMPKERFSAEFPKEGPSILRIQQVVRGDSAAYFCASSRGEYQPQHFGDGTRLSIL.

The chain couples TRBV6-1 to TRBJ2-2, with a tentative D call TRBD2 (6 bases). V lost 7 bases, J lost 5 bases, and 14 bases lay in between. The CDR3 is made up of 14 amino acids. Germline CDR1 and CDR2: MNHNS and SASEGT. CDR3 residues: CASTPGLMTGELFF. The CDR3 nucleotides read TGTGCCAGCACCCCGGGACTCATGACCGGGGAGCTGTTTTTT.

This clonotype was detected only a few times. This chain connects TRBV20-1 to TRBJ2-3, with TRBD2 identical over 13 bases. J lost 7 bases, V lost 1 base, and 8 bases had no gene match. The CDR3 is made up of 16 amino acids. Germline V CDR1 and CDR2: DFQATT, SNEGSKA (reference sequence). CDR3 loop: CSARAGTSGIRNTQYF. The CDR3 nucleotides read TGCAGTGCTAGAGCGGGGACTAGCGGGATTCGTAATACGCAGTATTTT.

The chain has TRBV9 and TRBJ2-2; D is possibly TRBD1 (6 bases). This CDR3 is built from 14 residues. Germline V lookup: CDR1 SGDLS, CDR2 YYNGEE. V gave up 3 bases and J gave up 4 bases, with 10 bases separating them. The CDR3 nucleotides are TGTGCCAGCAGCGCCGGACAGAGCACCGGGGAGCTGTTTTTT. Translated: CASSAGQSTGELFF. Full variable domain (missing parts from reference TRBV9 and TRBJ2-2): DSGVTQTPKHLITATGQRVTLRCSPRSGDLSVYWYQQSLDQGLQFLIQYYNGEERAKGNILERFSAQQFPDLHSELNLSSLELGDSALYFCASSAGQSTGELFFGEGSRLTVL.

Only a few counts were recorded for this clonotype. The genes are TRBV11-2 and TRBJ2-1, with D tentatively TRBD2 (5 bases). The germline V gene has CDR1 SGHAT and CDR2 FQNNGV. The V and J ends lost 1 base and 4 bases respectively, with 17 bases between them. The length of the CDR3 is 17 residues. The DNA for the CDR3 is TGTGCCAGCAGCTTAGCGCACTGGGGAGTAGAGTACAATGAGCAGTTCTTC. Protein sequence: CASSLAHWGVEYNEQFF.

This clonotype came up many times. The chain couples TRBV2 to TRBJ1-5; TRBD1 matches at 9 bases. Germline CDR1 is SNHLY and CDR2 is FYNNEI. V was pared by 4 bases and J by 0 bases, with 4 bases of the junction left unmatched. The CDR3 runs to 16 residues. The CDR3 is CASSARTGDSNQPQHF. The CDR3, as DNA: TGTGCCAGCAGTGCGAGGACAGGGGATAGCAATCAGCCCCAGCATTTT.

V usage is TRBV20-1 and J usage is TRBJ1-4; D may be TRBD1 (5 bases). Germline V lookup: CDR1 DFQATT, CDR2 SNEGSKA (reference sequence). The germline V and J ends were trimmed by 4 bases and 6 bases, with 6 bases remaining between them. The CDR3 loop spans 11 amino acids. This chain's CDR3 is CSATTDEKLFF. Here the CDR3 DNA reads TGCAGTGCTACGACAGATGAAAAACTGTTTTTT.

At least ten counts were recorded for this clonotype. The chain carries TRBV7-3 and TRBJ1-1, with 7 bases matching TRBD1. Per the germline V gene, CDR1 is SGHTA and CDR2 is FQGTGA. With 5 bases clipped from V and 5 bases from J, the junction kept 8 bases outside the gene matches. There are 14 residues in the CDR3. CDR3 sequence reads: CASSLGGLGTEAFF. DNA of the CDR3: TGTGCCAGCAGCCTAGGGGGCCTGGGGACTGAAGCTTTCTTT.